This T cell receptor (beta chain) came from a study of blood T cell repertoires in COVID-19. Study overall: The United States, Italy and Spain were the sources of the acute and convalescent COVID-19 samples. Sources were T cells, B-cell-depleted T cells, or PBMCs; the material itself was cDNA or gDNA.

Authors' analysis steps: Estimation of nucleated cell counts relied on the amplification of reference gene primers. Sequencing used immunoSEQ multiplex PCR; TCRdb keeps in-frame clones, though not all of them. That table furnishes V, J and clone size, whereas the DNA furnished D and trimming. The data hold more than 250,000 clones, with 83% observed a single time. The CDR3 covers 14 residues. V was trimmed by 5 bases and J by 1 base, leaving 11 bases between them. The V gene's germline CDR1 is SGHAT and CDR2 FQNNGV. This clone has just a few counts. This chain connects TRBV11-2 to TRBJ2-5, with D hard to call. Sequencing was done on a sample of peripheral blood. This TCR derives from a woman aged 45-59 years with acute or convalescent COVID-19. The CDR3: CASSQTASQETQYF. The DNA for the CDR3 is TGTGCCAGCAGCCAAACAGCATCCCAAGAGACCCAGTACTTC. The whole variable domain, remainder taken from reference TRBV11-2 and TRBJ2-5, is EAGVAQSPRYKIIEKRQSVAFWCNPISGHATLYWYQQILGQGPKLLIQFQNNGVVDDSQLPKDRFSAERLKGVDSTLKIQPAKLEDSAVYLCASSQTASQETQYFGPGTRLLVL.